Each of the 7 T cell receptor beta chains below was sequenced from the same sample in a study of shared clonotypes between healthy human individuals. Sequencing was performed with immunoSEQ multiplex PCR; in TCRdb, only in-frame clones are kept and a portion is missing. The table lists some 2,000,000 clones, 90% to 95% of them singletons. The sequencing input was naive CD4+ T cells sorted from blood. Subset noted: CD45RA+ positively selected. These receptors all stem from a man younger than 35 in good health.

The chain is built from TRBV19 and TRBJ1-5, with D uncertain. This CDR3 comprises 17 residues. V was trimmed by 6 bases and J by 1 base, leaving 19 bases between them. Germline-derived CDR1 and CDR2 are LNHDA and SQIVND (reference sequence). CDR3 coding DNA: TGTGCCAGTAGCCAAGGACTTTCTAGTCAAAGCAATCAGCCCCAGCATTTT. It specifies CASSQGLSSQSNQPQHF.

This chain joins TRBV18 and TRBJ2-2; the match to TRBD2 covers 13 bases. The CDR3 is made up of 18 amino acids. The germline V gene has CDR1 KGHSH and CDR2 LQKENI. With V trimmed by 3 bases and J by 0 bases, 4 bases remained unmatched. Written as DNA, the CDR3 is TGTGCCAGCTCACCCGGACTAGCGGGGGCCTCGAACACCGGGGAGCTGTTTTTT. Translation gives CASSPGLAGASNTGELFF.

The V gene is TRBV11-2, the J gene TRBJ1-1; D remains ambiguous. The CDR3 loop spans 13 amino acids. Trimming removed 4 bases from V and 1 base from J, with 7 bases in between. The germline CDR1 and CDR2 sequences are SGHAT and FQNNGV. The CDR3 DNA is TGTGCCAGCAGCTATACAGAGAACACTGAAGCTTTCTTT. It codes for CASSYTENTEAFF.

The chain uses TRBV5-1 and TRBJ2-6; 9 positions match TRBD2. There are 18 residues in the CDR3. From germline, CDR1 is SGHRS and CDR2 YFSETQ. V lost 0 bases and J lost 2; bases outside the gene matches: 6. CDR3 coding DNA: TGCGCCAGCAGCTTGGAGAATAGCGGGGGTGCTGGGGCCAACGTCCTGACTTTC. This codes for CASSLENSGGAGANVLTF.

The chain uses TRBV4-3 and TRBJ2-3; 7 bases align to TRBD2. With V trimmed by 2 bases and J by 2 bases, 4 bases remained unmatched. Germline CDR1 reads LGHNA; CDR2 reads YSLEER. The CDR3 spans 15 residues. CDR3 residues: CASSQSSGITDTQYF. The DNA of the CDR3 is TGCGCCAGCAGCCAATCCAGCGGGATCACAGATACGCAGTATTTT.

This sequence joins TRBV7-2 and TRBJ2-7, with TRBD1 matching over 7 bases. Trimming at V came to 4 bases and at J to 6 bases, leaving 9 bases not matched to a gene. The germline V gene encodes CDR1 SGHTA and CDR2 FQGNSA. The CDR3 covers 14 residues. For the CDR3, the DNA is TGTGCCAGCAGCTCTTGGACAGGACCAACCGAGCAGTACTTC. Protein sequence: CASSSWTGPTEQYF. Looking up the rest from reference TRBV7-2 and TRBJ2-7 gives the full variable domain: GAGVSQSPSNKVTEKGKDVELRCDPISGHTALYWYRQSLGQGLEFLIYFQGNSAPDKSGLPSDRFSAERTGGSVSTLTIQRTQQEDSAVYLCASSSWTGPTEQYFGPGTRLTVT.

CDR3 coding DNA: TGTGCCGGTGGGACGGGCCTGACGGAGACCCAGTACTTC. Translating it yields CAGGTGLTETQYF. The chain couples TRBV30 to TRBJ2-5; the D gene could be TRBD1 or TRBD2 (5 bases each). The V gene's germline CDR1 is GTSNPN and CDR2 SVGIG (reference sequence). V shed 8 bases and J shed 5 bases, with 18 bases lying between them. The CDR3 contains 13 residues.